One and the same sample provided the 23 T cell receptor beta chains below, sequenced in a study of blood T cell repertoires in COVID-19 (TCRdb year 2020). Library construction relied on the immunoSEQ multiplex PCR assay. TCRdb retrieved this table from immuneACCESS and kept in-frame rearrangements only. Not all clones are present; in checked studies, unresolved V genes account for under half, and no reason is known for the remainder. Across this sample there are 100,000 to 130,000 clones, with about 88% seen only once. The biggest ten clones account for approximately 2.5% of the sample. The material sequenced was peripheral blood. The receptors were sampled from a human donor in a cohort sampled during active COVID-19.

V and J are TRBV7-6 and TRBJ2-2; D might be TRBD1 (6 bases). CDR3 length equals 15 residues. V was pared by 0 bases and J by 6 bases, with 11 bases between. The V gene's germline CDR1 is SGHVS and CDR2 FNYEAQ. CDR3 sequence reads: CASSLAVAGAGELFF. In DNA, the CDR3 is TGTGCCAGCAGCTTAGCGGTGGCAGGGGCCGGGGAGCTGTTTTTT.

The chain uses TRBV12-5 and TRBJ1-1; TRBD1 is a possible D gene (5 bases). From germline, CDR1 is LGHNT and CDR2 FRNRAP. The CDR3 covers 13 residues. V was pared by 11 bases and J by 1 base, with 14 bases between. CDR3 in DNA: TGTGCTTCTCAAGACAGAACGAACACTGAAGCTTTCTTT. It encodes CASQDRTNTEAFF.

The chain links TRBV10-3 to TRBJ2-2, with D unresolved. Germline values: CDR1 ENHRY, CDR2 SYGVKD. The V gene lost 0 bases and the J gene lost 0 bases, with 8 bases spanning the gap. This CDR3 is 16 amino acids long. In DNA form, the CDR3 reads TGTGCCATCAGTGAGTCGGCAGCGCCGAACACCGGGGAGCTGTTTTTT. Amino acids: CAISESAAPNTGELFF.

The chain recombines TRBV9 with TRBJ1-1; TRBD1 is a possible D gene (6 bases). This CDR3 spans 14 amino acids. The V and J ends lost 1 base and 3 bases respectively, with 10 bases between them. Germline CDR1 SGDLS, CDR2 YYNGEE. The CDR3 DNA follows: TGTGCCAGCAGCGTACTAGCAGGGGACACTGAAGCTTTCTTT. It is translated as CASSVLAGDTEAFF.

The V and J genes are TRBV5-6 and TRBJ1-5, with a possible D match to TRBD1 (5 bases). The CDR3 runs 15 residues. The ends were cut back, 0 bases at V and 7 bases at J, with 14 bases in the middle. Germline assignment: CDR1 SGHDT and CDR2 YYEEEE. CDR3 sequence: CASSLGTTFEQPQHF. As DNA, the CDR3 is TGTGCCAGCAGCTTGGGGACAACCTTCGAACAGCCCCAGCATTTT.

V and J are TRBV27 and TRBJ2-7; no firm D call. This CDR3 is built from 14 residues. Germline-derived CDR1 and CDR2 are MNHEY and SMNVEV (reference sequence). With 3 bases removed from V and 6 bases from J, the gap between germline ends came to 15 bases. In DNA form, the CDR3 reads TGTGCCAGCAGTTTTTCGTCAGGCGCTATCGAGCAGTACTTC. Translation: CASSFSSGAIEQYF.

V is TRBV29-1 and J is TRBJ1-2; D possibly corresponds to TRBD1 (5 bases). Trimming pared 1 base from V and 5 bases from J, leaving 8 bases between. Germline loops: CDR1 SQVTM, CDR2 ANQGSEA. This CDR3 is 12 amino acids long. The chain's CDR3 is CSVEGGRYGYTF. The CDR3 DNA follows: TGCAGCGTTGAAGGGGGCAGGTATGGCTACACCTTC.

This clone was seen a handful of times. Distinct nucleotide sequences in the sample also encode this CDR3. The chain joins TRBV19 to TRBJ1-1; TRBD1 agrees at 12 bases. Per the germline V gene, CDR1 is LNHDA and CDR2 is SQIVND (reference sequence). V gave up 5 bases and J gave up 5 bases; unmatched junction bases: 3. The CDR3 has 14 amino acids. The CDR3: CASSPGQGATEAFF. CDR3 nucleotide sequence: TGTGCCAGTAGTCCGGGACAGGGGGCAACTGAAGCTTTCTTT.

This chain connects TRBV12-3 or TRBV12-4 to TRBJ1-3, with D perhaps TRBD1 (6 bases). CDR3 length: 13 amino acids. V was shortened by 6 bases and J by 6 bases, with 12 bases between the two germline ends. The CDR3 sequence is CASRTGQLNTIYF. The CDR3 bases are TGTGCCAGCAGAACAGGACAGTTAAACACCATATATTTT.

The gene calls are TRBV10-2 and TRBJ2-5; 8 nucleotides align to TRBD1. Germline trimming cut 5 bases from V and 2 bases from J; bases unmatched to any gene: 1. Germline V gene data show CDR1 as WSHSY and CDR2 as SAAADI. The CDR3 runs 13 residues. The CDR3 is CASSTGGQETQYF. The CDR3, as DNA: TGCGCCAGCAGTACAGGGGGTCAAGAGACCCAGTACTTC.

This clone came up once. The chain has TRBV5-4 and TRBJ1-1; 7 bases agree with TRBD1. Per germline, CDR1 SGHNT and CDR2 YYREEE (reference sequence). The CDR3 length is 14 residues. Trimming at V came to 5 bases and at J to 5 bases, leaving 9 bases not matched to a gene. The CDR3 sequence is CASRPRTGSTEAFF. The DNA of the CDR3 is TGTGCCAGCAGACCCAGGACAGGCTCGACTGAAGCTTTCTTT.

This chain connects TRBV10-3 to TRBJ1-6; perhaps TRBD1 as D (5 bases). This CDR3 contains 17 residues. Trimming cost V 4 bases and J 4 bases, with 17 bases left between them. Per germline, CDR1 ENHRY and CDR2 SYGVKD. The CDR3 reads CAISGSQSDSYNSPLHF. CDR3 sequence (DNA): TGTGCCATCAGTGGGAGTCAGAGCGACAGTTATAATTCACCCCTCCACTTT.

The V gene is TRBV5-1, the J gene TRBJ2-3, with D perhaps matching TRBD1 (6 bases). Per the germline V gene, CDR1 is SGHRS and CDR2 is YFSETQ. With 3 bases removed from V and 4 bases from J, the gap between germline ends came to 9 bases. The CDR3 sequence is 13 residues long. CDR3 in amino acids: CASSWTDSDTQYF. In DNA form, the CDR3 reads TGCGCCAGCAGCTGGACAGACTCAGATACGCAGTATTTT.

The CDR3 sequence: CASGLPTTSSGNTIYF. DNA for the CDR3: TGTGCCAGCGGACTGCCAACAACGAGCTCTGGAAACACCATATATTTT. The rearrangement joins TRBV28 to TRBJ1-3; no clear D gene. CDR3 length: 16 amino acids. Germline V CDR1 and CDR2: MDHEN, SYDVKM. V was clipped by 8 bases and J by 0 bases, with 17 bases between them.

The chain carries TRBV4-1 and TRBJ2-3; a weak D match, TRBD2 (6 bases). Germline V gene data show CDR1 as MGHRA and CDR2 as YSYEKL. This CDR3 spans 16 amino acids. Deletions cut 2 bases from V and 3 bases from J, with 15 bases between. This CDR3 reads CASSQPRGVLTDTQYF. The CDR3 DNA sequence: TGCGCCAGCAGCCAACCGCGCGGGGTTCTGACAGATACGCAGTATTTT.

The CDR3 DNA follows: TGTGCCAGCAGCTTGGCGGGTACCAGGGGTTTAAACGAGCAGTACTTC. Amino acids: CASSLAGTRGLNEQYF. The genes are TRBV5-4 and TRBJ2-7; possible D gene TRBD1, 6 bases. Deletions cut 0 bases from V and 5 bases from J, with 18 bases between. This CDR3 is 16 amino acids long. The germline V gene has CDR1 SGHNT and CDR2 YYREEE (reference sequence). Drawing the rest from reference TRBV5-4 and TRBJ2-7, the complete variable domain is ETGVTQSPTHLIKTRGQQVTLRCSSQSGHNTVSWYQQALGQGPQFIFQYYREEENGRGNFPPRFSGLQFPNYSSELNVNALELDDSALYLCASSLAGTRGLNEQYFGPGTRLTVT.

V gene TRBV2 combines with J gene TRBJ2-5; the D is unclear. The CDR3 runs to 11 residues. From germline, CDR1 is SNHLY and CDR2 FYNNEI. V was clipped by 5 bases and J by 1 base, with 2 bases between them. CDR3 residues: CASSLQETQYF. CDR3 nucleotides: TGTGCCAGCAGTCTCCAAGAGACCCAGTACTTC. Using reference TRBV2 and TRBJ2-5 for the parts outside the CDR3, the full variable domain is EPEVTQTPSHQVTQMGQEVILRCVPISNHLYFYWYRQILGQKVEFLVSFYNNEISEKSEIFDDQFSVERPDGSNFTLKIRSTKLEDSAMYFCASSLQETQYFGPGTRLLVL.

The rearrangement links TRBV5-6 to TRBJ2-1, with D perhaps matching TRBD1 (6 bases). V was trimmed by 6 bases and J by 2 bases, leaving 12 bases between them. This CDR3 contains 14 residues. The germline V gene encodes CDR1 SGHDT and CDR2 YYEEEE. CDR3 amino acids: CASNEGDAYNEQFF. Written as DNA, the CDR3 is TGTGCCAGCAATGAGGGGGACGCCTACAATGAGCAGTTCTTC.

The chain links TRBV2 to TRBJ2-1, with 8 bases that match TRBD1. The CDR3 consists of 15 residues. Germline CDR1 reads SNHLY; CDR2 reads FYNNEI. The ends lost 6 bases at V and 5 bases at J; junction bases unmatched: 9. CDR3 bases: TGTGCCAGCAGCAGACAGGGGATTAGGGACAATGAGCAGTTCTTC. Amino acids: CASSRQGIRDNEQFF.

The V call is TRBV7-8, the J call TRBJ2-7; 7 positions agree with TRBD2. V dropped 2 bases and J dropped 2; count of bases not matched to a gene: 6. This CDR3 contains 15 residues. Germline-derived CDR1 and CDR2 are SGHVS and FQNEAQ. Here the CDR3 DNA reads TGTGCCAGCAGCTTAAGGGCTAGCGGCACCTACGAGCAGTACTTC. Its translation: CASSLRASGTYEQYF.

This clone showed up just once. DNA of the CDR3: TGTGCCAGCAGTGCCGGGACATCGGGACAGCCCCAGCATTTT. Amino acid sequence: CASSAGTSGQPQHF. The chain carries TRBV2 and TRBJ1-5; D may be TRBD1 (6 bases). Trimming removed 4 bases at V and 7 bases at J, with 14 bases between. From germline, CDR1 is SNHLY and CDR2 FYNNEI. The CDR3 is 14 residues long.

The chain employs TRBV11-2 and TRBJ2-7, with 9 nucleotides matching TRBD1. The ends lost 1 base at V and 5 bases at J; junction bases unmatched: 9. Looked up from germline, CDR1 is SGHAT and CDR2 is FQNNGV. CDR3 length: 16 amino acids. In DNA, the CDR3 is TGTGCCAGCAGCTTAGTGGGACAGGGAATTTCGAACGAGCAGTACTTC. Translating it yields CASSLVGQGISNEQYF.

This chain joins TRBV19 and TRBJ2-4; D uncertain. There are 15 residues in the CDR3. V lost 2 bases and J lost 0, with 8 bases in between. Germline lookup yields CDR1 LNHDA and CDR2 SQIVND (reference sequence). The CDR3 coding sequence is TGTGCCAGTAGTATACAGCGTATAGCCAAAAACATTCAGTACTTC. Residues: CASSIQRIAKNIQYF.